The rows below give T cell receptor beta chains drawn from one sample of a study of shared clonotypes between healthy human individuals. The method was immunoSEQ multiplex PCR; TCRdb's version includes in-frame clones alone and lacks a portion of them. The sample contains 2 million or so clones, roughly 94% of which appear only once. The sample comprised naive CD8+ T cells sorted from blood. These receptors all come from a man aged 18 to 30 in good health. Both conserved end residues are part of each CDR3. A D gene is named only where the DNA matches it firmly. Size is omitted from some rows. Given values are once, few, many or a class for expanded clones.

V,J,size,D,DNA,CDR3
TRBV6-5,TRBJ1-2,.,TRBD1,TGTGCCAGCAGCCTAGGACAGGGGAATGGCTACACCTTC,CASSLGQGNGYTF
TRBV30,TRBJ2-1,once,.,TGTGCCTGGAGTGACGGTGGGGCCTCCTACAATGAGCAGTTCTTC,CAWSDGGASYNEQFF
TRBV7-9,TRBJ2-2,.,.,TGTGCCAGCAGCACTAAGACCGGGGAGCTGTTTTTT,CASSTKTGELFF
TRBV6-5,TRBJ1-6,.,.,TGTGCCAGCAGTACGGGGTGGCAGTTAAATTCACCCCTCCACTTT,CASSTGWQLNSPLHF
TRBV5-6,TRBJ2-1,.,.,TGTGCCAGCAGCTTGGGGGAACAGAATGAGCAGTTCTTC,CASSLGEQNEQFF
TRBV10-2,TRBJ2-1,.,TRBD1,TGCGCCAGCAGTGAGGCAGGGGGCAATGAGCAGTTCTTC,CASSEAGGNEQFF
TRBV19,TRBJ1-5,.,.,TGTGCCAGTACCACGATGGCTCAGCCCCAGCATTTT,CASTTMAQPQHF
TRBV19,TRBJ2-7,.,.,TGTGCCAGTAGTATAGACCCAGAGACCTACGAGCAGTACTTC,CASSIDPETYEQYF
TRBV5-1,TRBJ2-2,.,.,TGCGCCAGCAGCTTTGGTACAGCGAACACCGGGGAGCTGTTTTTT,CASSFGTANTGELFF
TRBV4-1,TRBJ2-5,.,.,TGCGCCAGCAGCCCGCTGGGGGGCGGGGAGACCCAGTACTTC,CASSPLGGGETQYF
TRBV18,TRBJ1-3,.,TRBD1,TGTGCCAGCTCACCACCTACGGGACAGAGAAACACCATATATTTT,CASSPPTGQRNTIYF
TRBV14,TRBJ2-1,.,.,TGTGCCAGCAGCACGATGTTTATGGTCCCTTGGCATGAGCAGTTCTTC,CASSTMFMVPWHEQFF
TRBV27,TRBJ2-1,.,TRBD2,TGTGCCAGCAGTTCGCTCCCGGTAGCGGGGATTTCCTACAATGAGCAGTTCTTC,CASSSLPVAGISYNEQFF
TRBV7-9,TRBJ1-1,.,TRBD1,TGTGCCAGCAGCTTAGAGGCAGGGGGCCTTGCCACTGAAGCTTTCTTT,CASSLEAGGLATEAFF
TRBV27,TRBJ2-3,.,.,TGTGCCAGCAGTTCATCGCAGGGGACAGATACGCAGTATTTT,CASSSSQGTDTQYF
TRBV7-2,TRBJ2-3,.,TRBD2,TGTGCCAGCAGCTTAGTAGCGGGGGGGCTTACAGATACGCAGTATTTT,CASSLVAGGLTDTQYF
TRBV6-5,TRBJ1-2,.,.,TGTGCCAGCAGTTACTCCGACAGGCTCTGGTTC,CASSYSDRLWF
TRBV30,TRBJ1-4,.,.,TGTGCCTGGTCTCCTGTAGGCGAAAAACTGTTTTTT,CAWSPVGEKLFF
TRBV11-2,TRBJ2-3,.,TRBD2,TGTGCCAGCAGCCCATGGGGAGCGGGAGTAGTCGATACGCAGTATTTT,CASSPWGAGVVDTQYF
TRBV2,TRBJ2-1,.,TRBD1,TGTGCCAGCAGGGGACAGGGGAATTTCAATGAGCAGTTCTTC,CASRGQGNFNEQFF
TRBV6-4,TRBJ2-4,.,.,TGTGCCAGCAGCAGACAGAACTTAGCCAAAAACATTCAGTACTTC,CASSRQNLAKNIQYF
TRBV30,TRBJ1-2,.,.,TGTGCCTGGAGTGAGAACAGCTATGGCTACACCTTC,CAWSENSYGYTF
TRBV13,TRBJ1-2,.,TRBD1,TGTGCCAGCAGCTCAGGACAGGGGGACTATGGCTACACCTTC,CASSSGQGDYGYTF
TRBV30,TRBJ2-7,.,.,TGTGCCTGGGCGCAGGGATACGAGCAGTACTTC,CAWAQGYEQYF
TRBV7-9,TRBJ2-7,.,.,TGTGCCAGCAGCTTAACAGGGTCATATTACGAGCAGTACTTC,CASSLTGSYYEQYF
TRBV7-8,TRBJ1-1,once,.,TGTGCCAGCAGCTTAAGTGGGTTGGGGGGAACTGAAGCTTTCTTT,CASSLSGLGGTEAFF
TRBV18,TRBJ2-2,.,.,TGTGCCAGCTCACCACCGGTGGTTGGCTTATCCGGGGAGCTGTTTTTT,CASSPPVVGLSGELFF
TRBV6-6,TRBJ2-5,once,.,TGTGCCAGCGCCCCAGGCCTTGAGACCCAGTACTTC,CASAPGLETQYF
TRBV9,TRBJ2-5,once,.,TGTGCCAGCAGCGTAGACGACGGGGGCGGGGCCCAGTACTTC,CASSVDDGGGAQYF
TRBV6-5,TRBJ2-4,.,.,TGTGCCAGCGCTTATTCGACAGAAAACATTCAGTACTTC,CASAYSTENIQYF
TRBV7-9,TRBJ1-2,.,.,TGTGCCAGCAGCTCCGCGGCGATATTGGTACAGGGTTATGGCTACACCTTC,CASSSAAILVQGYGYTF
TRBV9,TRBJ2-7,.,.,TGTGCCAGCAGCGTAGAGGGCGGACCGGCCGACGAGCAGTACTTC,CASSVEGGPADEQYF
TRBV5-6,TRBJ2-3,.,TRBD1,TGTGCCAGCAGCGCGACAGGGGATACGCAGTATTTT,CASSATGDTQYF
TRBV6-1,TRBJ1-3,.,.,TGTGCCAGCAGTTCCCGGGCCTACTCTGGAAACACCATATATTTT,CASSSRAYSGNTIYF
TRBV7-9,TRBJ1-1,.,.,TGTGCCAGCAGCTCTGGAGGCCGTAAAAACACTGAAGCTTTCTTT,CASSSGGRKNTEAFF
TRBV5-8,TRBJ1-6,.,.,TGTGCCAGCAGCTTACAATCACCCCTCCACTTT,CASSLQSPLHF
TRBV6-1,TRBJ2-7,.,TRBD1,TGTGCCAGCAGTTCTTGGACAGGGACGTACGAGCAGTACTTC,CASSSWTGTYEQYF
TRBV29-1,TRBJ2-7,.,.,TGCAGCGTTGAAGACGGGACAACCTACGAGCAGTACTTC,CSVEDGTTYEQYF
TRBV4-3,TRBJ2-7,.,.,TGCGCCAGCAGCCAAACTCTTGGGAGCTACGAGCAGTACTTC,CASSQTLGSYEQYF